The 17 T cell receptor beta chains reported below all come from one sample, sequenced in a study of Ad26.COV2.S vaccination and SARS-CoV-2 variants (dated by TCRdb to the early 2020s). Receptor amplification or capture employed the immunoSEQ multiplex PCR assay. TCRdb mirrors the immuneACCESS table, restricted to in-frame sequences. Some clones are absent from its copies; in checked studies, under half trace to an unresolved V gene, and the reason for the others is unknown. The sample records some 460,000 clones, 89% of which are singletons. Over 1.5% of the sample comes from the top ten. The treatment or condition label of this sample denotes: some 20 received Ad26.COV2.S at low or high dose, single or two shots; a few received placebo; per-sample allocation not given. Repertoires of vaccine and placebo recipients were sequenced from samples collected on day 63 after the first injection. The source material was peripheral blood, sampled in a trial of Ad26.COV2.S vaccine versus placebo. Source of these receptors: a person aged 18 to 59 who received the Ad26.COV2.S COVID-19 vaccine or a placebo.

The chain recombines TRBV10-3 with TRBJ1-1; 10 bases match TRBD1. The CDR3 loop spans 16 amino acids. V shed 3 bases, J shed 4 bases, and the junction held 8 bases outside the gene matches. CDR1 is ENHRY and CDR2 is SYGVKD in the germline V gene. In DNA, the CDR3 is TGTGCCATCAGTGATCTCGACAGGGGGCTGAGCACTGAAGCTTTCTTT. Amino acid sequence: CAISDLDRGLSTEAFF.

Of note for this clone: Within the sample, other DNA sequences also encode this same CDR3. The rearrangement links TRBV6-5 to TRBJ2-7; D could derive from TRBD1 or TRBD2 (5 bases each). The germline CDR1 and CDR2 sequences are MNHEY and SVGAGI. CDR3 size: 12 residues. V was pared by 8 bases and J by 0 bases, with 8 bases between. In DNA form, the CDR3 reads TGTGCCAGCGCCGGGGCCTCCTACGAGCAGTACTTC. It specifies CASAGASYEQYF.

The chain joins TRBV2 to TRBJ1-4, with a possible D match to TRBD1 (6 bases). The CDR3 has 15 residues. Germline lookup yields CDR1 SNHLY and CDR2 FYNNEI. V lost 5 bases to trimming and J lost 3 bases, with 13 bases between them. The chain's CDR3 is CASSPTGLPNEKLFF. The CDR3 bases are TGTGCCAGCAGTCCCACAGGGTTACCTAATGAAAAACTGTTTTTT.

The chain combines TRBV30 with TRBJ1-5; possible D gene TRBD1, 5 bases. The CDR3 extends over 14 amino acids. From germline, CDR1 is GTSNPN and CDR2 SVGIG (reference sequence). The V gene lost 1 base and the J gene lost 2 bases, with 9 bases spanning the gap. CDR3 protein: CAWSAGHGNQPQHF. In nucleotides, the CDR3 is TGTGCCTGGAGTGCTGGACACGGCAATCAGCCCCAGCATTTT.

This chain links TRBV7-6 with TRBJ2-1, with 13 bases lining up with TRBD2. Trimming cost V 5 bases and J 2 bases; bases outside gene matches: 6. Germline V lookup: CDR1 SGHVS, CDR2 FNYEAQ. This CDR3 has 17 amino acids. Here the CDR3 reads CASSKGLAGPTYNEQFF. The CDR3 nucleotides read TGTGCCAGCAGCAAGGGACTAGCGGGACCGACCTACAATGAGCAGTTCTTC.

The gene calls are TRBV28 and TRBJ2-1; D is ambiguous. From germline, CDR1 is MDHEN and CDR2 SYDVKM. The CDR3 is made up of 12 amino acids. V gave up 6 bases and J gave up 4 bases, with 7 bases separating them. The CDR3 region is CASRALYNEQFF. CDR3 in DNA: TGTGCCAGCAGGGCCCTATACAATGAGCAGTTCTTC.

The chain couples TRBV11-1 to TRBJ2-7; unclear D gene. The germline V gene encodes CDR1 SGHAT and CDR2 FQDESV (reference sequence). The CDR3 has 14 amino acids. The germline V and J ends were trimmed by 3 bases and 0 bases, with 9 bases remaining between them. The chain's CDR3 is CASSFWGYSYEQYF. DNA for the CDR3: TGTGCCAGCAGCTTTTGGGGTTACTCCTACGAGCAGTACTTC.

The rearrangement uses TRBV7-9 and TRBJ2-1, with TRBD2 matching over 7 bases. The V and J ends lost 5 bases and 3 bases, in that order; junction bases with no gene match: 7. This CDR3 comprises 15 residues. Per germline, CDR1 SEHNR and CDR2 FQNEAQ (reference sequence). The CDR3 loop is CASSTLAELYNEQFF. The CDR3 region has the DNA TGTGCCAGCAGCACCCTAGCGGAGCTCTACAATGAGCAGTTCTTC.

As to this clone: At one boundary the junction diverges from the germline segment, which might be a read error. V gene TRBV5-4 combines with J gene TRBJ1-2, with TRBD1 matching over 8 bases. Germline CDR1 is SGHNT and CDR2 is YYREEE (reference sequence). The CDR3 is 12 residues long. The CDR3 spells CASSSPPETGVF. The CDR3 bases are TGTGCCAGCAGCTCCCCACCAGAGACAGGGGTCTTC. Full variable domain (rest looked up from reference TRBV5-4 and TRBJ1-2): ETGVTQSPTHLIKTRGQQVTLRCSSQSGHNTVSWYQQALGQGPQFIFQYYREEENGRGNFPPRFSGLQFPNYSSELNVNALELDDSALYLCASSSPPETGVFGSGTRLTVV.

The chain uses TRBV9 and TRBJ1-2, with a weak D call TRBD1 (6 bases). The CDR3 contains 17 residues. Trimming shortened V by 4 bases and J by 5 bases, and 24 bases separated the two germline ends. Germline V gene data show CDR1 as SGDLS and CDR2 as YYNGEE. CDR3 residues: CASSSPSRGPTSYGYTF. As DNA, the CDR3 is TGTGCCAGCAGCTCCCCGAGCCGGGGGCCGACATCTTATGGCTACACCTTC.

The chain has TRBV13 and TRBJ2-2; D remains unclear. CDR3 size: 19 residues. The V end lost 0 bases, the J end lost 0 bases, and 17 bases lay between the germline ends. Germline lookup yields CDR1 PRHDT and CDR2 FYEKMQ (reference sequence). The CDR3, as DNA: TGTGCCAGCAGCTTAGGCCTGGGTAGTTGGCTAGCGAACACCGGGGAGCTGTTTTTT. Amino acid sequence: CASSLGLGSWLANTGELFF. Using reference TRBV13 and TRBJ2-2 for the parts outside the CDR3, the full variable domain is AAGVIQSPRHLIKEKRETATLKCYPIPRHDTVYWYQQGPGQDPQFLISFYEKMQSDKGSIPDRFSAQQFSDYHSELNMSSLELGDSALYFCASSLGLGSWLANTGELFFGEGSRLTVL.

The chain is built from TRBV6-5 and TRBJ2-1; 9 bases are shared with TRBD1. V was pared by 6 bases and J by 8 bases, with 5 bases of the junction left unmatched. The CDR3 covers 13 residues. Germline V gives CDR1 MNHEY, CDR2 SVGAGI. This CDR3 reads CASSRQGEYEQFF. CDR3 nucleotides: TGTGCCAGCAGCCGACAGGGGGAGTATGAGCAGTTCTTC.

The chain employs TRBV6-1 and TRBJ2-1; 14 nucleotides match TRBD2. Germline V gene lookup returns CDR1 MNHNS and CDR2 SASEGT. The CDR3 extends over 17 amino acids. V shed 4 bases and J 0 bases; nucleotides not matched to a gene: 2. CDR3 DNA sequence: TGTGCCAGCAGTGGGACTAGCGGGGGGTTCTCCTACAATGAGCAGTTCTTC. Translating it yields CASSGTSGGFSYNEQFF.

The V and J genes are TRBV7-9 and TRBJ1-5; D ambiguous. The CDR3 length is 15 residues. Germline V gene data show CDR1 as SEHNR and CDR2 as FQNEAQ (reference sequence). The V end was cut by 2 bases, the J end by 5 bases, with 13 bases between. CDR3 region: CASSLTDGSDQPQHF. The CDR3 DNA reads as TGTGCCAGCAGCTTAACGGACGGGTCAGATCAGCCCCAGCATTTT. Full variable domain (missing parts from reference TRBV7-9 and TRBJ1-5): DTGVSQNPRHKITKRGQNVTFRCDPISEHNRLYWYRQTLGQGPEFLTYFQNEAQLEKSRLLSDRFSAERPKGSFSTLEIQRTEQGDSAMYLCASSLTDGSDQPQHFGDGTRLSIL.

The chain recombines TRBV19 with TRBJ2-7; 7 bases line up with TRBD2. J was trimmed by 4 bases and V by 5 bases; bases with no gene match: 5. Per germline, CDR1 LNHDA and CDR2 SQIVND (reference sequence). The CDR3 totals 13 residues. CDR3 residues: CASSGREGYEQYF. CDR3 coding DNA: TGTGCCAGTAGTGGGAGGGAAGGGTACGAGCAGTACTTC.

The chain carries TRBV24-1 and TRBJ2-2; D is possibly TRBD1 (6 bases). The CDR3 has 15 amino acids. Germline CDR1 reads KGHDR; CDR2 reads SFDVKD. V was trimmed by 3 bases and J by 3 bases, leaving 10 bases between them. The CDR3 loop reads CATSDPQGHTGELFF. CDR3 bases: TGTGCCACCAGTGATCCCCAGGGGCACACCGGGGAGCTGTTTTTT.

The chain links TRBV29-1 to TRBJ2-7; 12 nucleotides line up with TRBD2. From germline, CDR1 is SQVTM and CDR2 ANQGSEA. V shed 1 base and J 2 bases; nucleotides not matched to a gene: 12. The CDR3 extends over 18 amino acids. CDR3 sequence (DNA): TGCAGCGTTGAAGGCCCCTCGAGGACTAGCGGGACCACCTACGAGCAGTACTTC. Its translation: CSVEGPSRTSGTTYEQYF.